This T cell receptor (beta chain) was captured by sequencing in a study of shared clonotypes between healthy human individuals. Study as a whole: For every donor, three CD4 naive, three CD4 memory, two CD8 naive and one CD8 memory plates were used.

CD45RO-negative, CCR7-selected cells formed the naive CD8 fraction, which excluded terminally differentiated effector memory CD45RA+ cells. The CDR3 spans 16 residues. V lost 5 bases and J lost 2, with 19 bases in between. CDR1 is MNHEY, CDR2 SMNVEV, per germline (reference sequence). Some clones are missing from TCRdb's copy, which holds only in-frame ones; the method was immunoSEQ multiplex PCR. The sample lists roughly 550,000 clones, about 95% seen once, with about 0.11% in the top ten. Source material: naive CD8+ T cells sorted from blood. This TCR was recovered from a woman aged 30 to 39 in good health. This chain links TRBV27 with TRBJ2-7, with D uncertain. CDR3 sequence (DNA): TGTGCCAGCAGTCCCTCATTGTTTGAGGAGACCTACGAGCAGTACTTC. This translates into CASSPSLFEETYEQYF.